This T cell receptor (beta chain) is drawn from a study of control samples from healthy donors and cancer patients. The ends lost 4 bases at V and 2 bases at J; junction bases unmatched: 5. Per the germline V gene, CDR1 is SEHNR and CDR2 is FQNEAQ (reference sequence). The length of the CDR3 is 15 residues. Clones were read by immunoSEQ multiplex PCR, and TCRdb kept only the in-frame ones, dropping some. The sample records 46,000 or so clones, over 90% being singletons. The sequence came from a woman in her forties or fifties with head and neck cancer. The rearrangement links TRBV7-9 to TRBJ1-5, with 7 bases identical to TRBD1. Sequenced material: PBMCs. The CDR3 nucleotides are TGTGCCAGCAGCTCTCAGGGGGATGGCAATCAGCCCCAGCATTTT. Amino acid sequence: CASSSQGDGNQPQHF.